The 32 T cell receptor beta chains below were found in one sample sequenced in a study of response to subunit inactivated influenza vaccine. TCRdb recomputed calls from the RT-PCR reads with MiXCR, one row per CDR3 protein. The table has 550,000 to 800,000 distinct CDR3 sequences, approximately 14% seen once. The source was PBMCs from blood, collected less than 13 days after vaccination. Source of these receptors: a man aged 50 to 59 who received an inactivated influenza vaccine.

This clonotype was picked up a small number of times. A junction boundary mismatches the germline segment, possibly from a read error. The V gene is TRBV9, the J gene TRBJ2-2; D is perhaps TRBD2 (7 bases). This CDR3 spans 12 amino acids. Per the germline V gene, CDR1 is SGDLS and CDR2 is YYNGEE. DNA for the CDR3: TGTGCCAGCAGCGCGGGGGCGGGACTACCCGTTTTT. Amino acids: CASSAGAGLPVF.

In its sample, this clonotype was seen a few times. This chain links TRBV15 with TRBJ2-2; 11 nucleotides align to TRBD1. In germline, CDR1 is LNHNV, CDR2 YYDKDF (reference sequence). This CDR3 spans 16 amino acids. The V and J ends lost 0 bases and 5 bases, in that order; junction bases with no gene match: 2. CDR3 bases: TGTGCCACCAGCAGAGAGGGACAGGGGGTTACCGGGGAGCTGTTTTTT. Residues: CATSREGQGVTGELFF.

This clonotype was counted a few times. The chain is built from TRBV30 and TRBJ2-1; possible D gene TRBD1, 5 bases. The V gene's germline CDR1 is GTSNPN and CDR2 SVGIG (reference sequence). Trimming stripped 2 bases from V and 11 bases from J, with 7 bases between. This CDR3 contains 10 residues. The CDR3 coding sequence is TGTGCCTGGAGTACAGGAAAGCAGTTCTTC. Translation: CAWSTGKQFF.

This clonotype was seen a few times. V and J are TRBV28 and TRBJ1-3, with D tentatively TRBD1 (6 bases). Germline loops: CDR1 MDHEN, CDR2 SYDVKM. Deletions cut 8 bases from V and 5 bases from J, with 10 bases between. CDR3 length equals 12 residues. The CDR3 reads CASGGGRNTIYF. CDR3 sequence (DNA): TGTGCCAGCGGGGGGGGCCGAAACACCATATATTTT.

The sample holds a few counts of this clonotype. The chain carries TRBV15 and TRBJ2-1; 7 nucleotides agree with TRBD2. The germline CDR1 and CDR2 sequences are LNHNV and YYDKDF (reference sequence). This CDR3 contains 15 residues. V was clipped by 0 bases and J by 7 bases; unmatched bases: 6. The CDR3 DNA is TGTGCCACCAGCAGAGATAAACTAGCGAATAATGAGCAGTTCTTC. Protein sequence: CATSRDKLANNEQFF.

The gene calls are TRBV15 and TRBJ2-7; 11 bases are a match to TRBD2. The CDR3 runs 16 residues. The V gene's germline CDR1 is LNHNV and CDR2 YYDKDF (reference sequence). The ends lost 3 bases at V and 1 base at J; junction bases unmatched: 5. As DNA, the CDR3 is TGTGCCACCAGCAGGGGGACTAGCGGAATTTCCTACGAGCAGTACTTC. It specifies CATSRGTSGISYEQYF. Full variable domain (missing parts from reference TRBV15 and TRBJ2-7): DAMVIQNPRYQVTQFGKPVTLSCSQTLNHNVMYWYQQKSSQAPKLLFHYYDKDFNNEADTPDNFQSRRPNTSFCFLDIRSPGLGDTAMYLCATSRGTSGISYEQYFGPGTRLTVT.

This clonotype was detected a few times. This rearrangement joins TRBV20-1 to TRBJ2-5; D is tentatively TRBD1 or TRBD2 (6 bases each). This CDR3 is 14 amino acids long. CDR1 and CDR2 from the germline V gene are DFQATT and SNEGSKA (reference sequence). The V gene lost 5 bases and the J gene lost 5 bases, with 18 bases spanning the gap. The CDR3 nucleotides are TGCAGTGCTGAGGTCCCGGGGGCGGGGGAGACCCAGTACTTC. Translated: CSAEVPGAGETQYF.

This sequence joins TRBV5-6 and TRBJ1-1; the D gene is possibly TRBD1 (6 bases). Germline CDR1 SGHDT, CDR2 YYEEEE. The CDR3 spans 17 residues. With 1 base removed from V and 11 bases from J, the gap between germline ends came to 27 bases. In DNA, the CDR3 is TGTGCCAGCAGCTTGTATCTTCGCCCCCAGAAGGGGGTCTCGGCTTTCTTT. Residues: CASSLYLRPQKGVSAFF.

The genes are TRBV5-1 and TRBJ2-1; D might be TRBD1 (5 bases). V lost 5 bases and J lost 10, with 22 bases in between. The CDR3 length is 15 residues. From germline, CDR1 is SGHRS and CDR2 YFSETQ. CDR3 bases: TGCGCCAGCAGAGCAGGGCTCGGACGAAACGGGGAGCAGTTCTTC. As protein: CASRAGLGRNGEQFF. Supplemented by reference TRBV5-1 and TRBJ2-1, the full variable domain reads KAGVTQTPRYLIKTRGQQVTLSCSPISGHRSVSWYQQTPGQGLQFLFEYFSETQRNKGNFPGRFSGRQFSNSRSEMNVSTLELGDSALYLCASRAGLGRNGEQFFGPGTRLTVL.

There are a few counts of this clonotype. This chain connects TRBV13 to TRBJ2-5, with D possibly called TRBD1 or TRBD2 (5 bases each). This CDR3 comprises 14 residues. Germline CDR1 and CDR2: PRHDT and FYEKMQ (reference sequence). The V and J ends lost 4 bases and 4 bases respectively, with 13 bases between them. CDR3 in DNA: TGTGCCAGCAGCTCAATGGGACGTCTAGAGACCCAGTACTTC. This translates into CASSSMGRLETQYF.

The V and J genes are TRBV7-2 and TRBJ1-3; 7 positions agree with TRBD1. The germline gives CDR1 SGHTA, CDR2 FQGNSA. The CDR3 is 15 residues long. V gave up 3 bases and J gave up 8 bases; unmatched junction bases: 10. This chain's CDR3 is CASSFDRASGHTIYF. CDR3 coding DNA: TGTGCCAGCAGCTTTGACAGGGCGTCAGGTCACACCATATATTTT.

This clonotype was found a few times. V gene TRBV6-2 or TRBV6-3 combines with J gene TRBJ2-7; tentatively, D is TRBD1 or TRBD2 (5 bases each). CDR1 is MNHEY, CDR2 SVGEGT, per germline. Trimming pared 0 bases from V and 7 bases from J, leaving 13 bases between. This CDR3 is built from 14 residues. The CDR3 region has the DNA TGTGCCAGCAGTTACTCGGGACCCGCGACGGAGCAGTACTTC. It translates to CASSYSGPATEQYF.

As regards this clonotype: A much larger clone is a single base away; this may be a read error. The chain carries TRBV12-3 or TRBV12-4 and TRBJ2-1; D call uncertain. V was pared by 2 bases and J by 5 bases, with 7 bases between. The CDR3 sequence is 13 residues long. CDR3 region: CASSLLPDNEQFF. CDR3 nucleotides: TGTGCCAGCAGTTTACTCCCGGACAATGAGCAGTTCTTC.

CDR3 amino acids: CSVDGGGFNEQYF. The CDR3 DNA reads TGCAGCGTTGACGGCGGGGGTTTCAACGAGCAGTACTTC. The chain couples TRBV29-1 to TRBJ2-7; TRBD2 aligns across 7 bases. Germline CDR1 reads SQVTM; CDR2 reads ANQGSEA. This CDR3 comprises 13 residues. J lost 5 bases, V lost 3 bases, and 7 bases had no gene match.

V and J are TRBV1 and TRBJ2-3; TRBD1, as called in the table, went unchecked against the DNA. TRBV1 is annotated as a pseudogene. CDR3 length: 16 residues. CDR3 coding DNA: TGCACCAGCAGCCCACCCCCGGCGCTAGCGACAGATACGCAGTATTTT. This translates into CTSSPPPALATDTQYF.

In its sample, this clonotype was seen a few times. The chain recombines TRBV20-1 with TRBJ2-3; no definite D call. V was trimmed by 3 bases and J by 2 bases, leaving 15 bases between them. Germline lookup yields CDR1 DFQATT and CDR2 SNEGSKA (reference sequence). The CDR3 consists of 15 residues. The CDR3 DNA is TGCAGTGCTAGGAAGGCAGGAATGAACACAGATACGCAGTATTTT. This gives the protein CSARKAGMNTDTQYF.

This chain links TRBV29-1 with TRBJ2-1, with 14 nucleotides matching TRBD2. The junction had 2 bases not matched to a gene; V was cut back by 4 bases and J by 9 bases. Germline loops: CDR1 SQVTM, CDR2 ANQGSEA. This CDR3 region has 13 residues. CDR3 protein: CSVGLAGGIEQFF. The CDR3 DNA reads TGCAGCGTTGGACTAGCGGGGGGGATTGAGCAGTTCTTC.

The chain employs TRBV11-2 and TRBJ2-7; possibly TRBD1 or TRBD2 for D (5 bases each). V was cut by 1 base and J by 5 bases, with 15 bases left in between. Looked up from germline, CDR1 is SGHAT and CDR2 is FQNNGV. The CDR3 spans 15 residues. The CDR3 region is CASSLGAGLLDEQYF. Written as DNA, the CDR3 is TGTGCCAGCAGCTTAGGGGCAGGGCTACTAGACGAGCAGTACTTC.

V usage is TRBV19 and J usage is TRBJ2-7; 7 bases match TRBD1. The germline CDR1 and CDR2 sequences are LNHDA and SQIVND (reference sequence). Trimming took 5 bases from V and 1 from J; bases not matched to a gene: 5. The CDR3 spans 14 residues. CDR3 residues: CASSAQTGSYEQYF. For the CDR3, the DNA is TGTGCCAGTAGTGCCCAGACAGGGTCCTACGAGCAGTACTTC.

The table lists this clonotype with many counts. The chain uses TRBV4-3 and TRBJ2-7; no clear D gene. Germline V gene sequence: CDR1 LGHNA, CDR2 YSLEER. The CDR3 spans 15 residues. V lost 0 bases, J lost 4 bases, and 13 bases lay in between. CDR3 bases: TGCGCCAGCAGCCAAGAGGCAGCCCGAAATTACGAGCAGTACTTC. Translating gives CASSQEAARNYEQYF.

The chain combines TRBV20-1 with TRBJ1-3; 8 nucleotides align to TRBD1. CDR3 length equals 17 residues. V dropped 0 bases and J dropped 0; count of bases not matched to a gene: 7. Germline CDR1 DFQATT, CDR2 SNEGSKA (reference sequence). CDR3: CSARDSGRGHSGNTIYF. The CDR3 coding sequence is TGCAGTGCTAGAGATTCGGGCAGGGGGCACTCTGGAAACACCATATATTTT.

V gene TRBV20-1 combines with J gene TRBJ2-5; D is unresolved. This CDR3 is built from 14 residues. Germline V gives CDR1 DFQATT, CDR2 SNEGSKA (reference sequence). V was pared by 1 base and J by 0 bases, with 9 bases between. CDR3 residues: CSARVTGDQETQYF. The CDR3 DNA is TGCAGTGCTAGAGTTACCGGAGACCAAGAGACCCAGTACTTC.

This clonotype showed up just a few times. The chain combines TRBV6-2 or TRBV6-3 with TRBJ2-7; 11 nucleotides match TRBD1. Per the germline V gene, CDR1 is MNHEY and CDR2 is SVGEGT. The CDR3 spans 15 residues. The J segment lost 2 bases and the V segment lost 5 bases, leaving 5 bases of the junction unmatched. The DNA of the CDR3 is TGTGCCAGCAGTCGCCGGGGACAGGGGGCCTACGAGCAGTACTTC. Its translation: CASSRRGQGAYEQYF.

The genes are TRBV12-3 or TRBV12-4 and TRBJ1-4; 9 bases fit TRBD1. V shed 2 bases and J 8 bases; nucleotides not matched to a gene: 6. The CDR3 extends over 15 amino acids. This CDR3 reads CASSLSGQGGEKLFF. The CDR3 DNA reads TGTGCCAGCAGTTTATCGGGACAGGGTGGGGAAAAACTGTTTTTT.

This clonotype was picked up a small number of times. The CDR3 reads CASSWGDVGNTIYF. The CDR3 DNA follows: TGTGCCAGCAGTTGGGGGGACGTCGGAAACACCATATATTTT. The chain couples TRBV12-3 or TRBV12-4 to TRBJ1-3; tentative D call: TRBD1 (5 bases). The CDR3 is 14 amino acids. With 4 bases removed from V and 4 bases from J, the gap between germline ends came to 11 bases.

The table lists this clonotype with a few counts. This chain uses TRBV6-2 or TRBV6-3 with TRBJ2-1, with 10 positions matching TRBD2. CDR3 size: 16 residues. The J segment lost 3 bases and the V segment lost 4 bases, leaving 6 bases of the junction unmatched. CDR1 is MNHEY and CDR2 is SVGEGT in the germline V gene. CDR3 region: CASSSATSGNYNEQFF. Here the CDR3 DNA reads TGTGCCAGCAGTTCCGCTACTAGCGGGAACTACAATGAGCAGTTCTTC.

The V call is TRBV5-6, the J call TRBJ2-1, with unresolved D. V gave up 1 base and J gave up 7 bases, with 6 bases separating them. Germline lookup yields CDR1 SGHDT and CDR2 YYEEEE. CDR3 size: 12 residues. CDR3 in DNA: TGTGCCAGCAGCTTGTACCCGAATGAGCAGTTCTTC. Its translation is CASSLYPNEQFF.

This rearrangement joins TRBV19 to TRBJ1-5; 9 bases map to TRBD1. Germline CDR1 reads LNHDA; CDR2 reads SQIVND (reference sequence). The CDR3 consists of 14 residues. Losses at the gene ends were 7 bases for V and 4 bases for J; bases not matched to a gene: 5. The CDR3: CASKRGQGNQPQHF. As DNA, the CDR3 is TGTGCCAGTAAAAGGGGACAGGGAAATCAGCCCCAGCATTTT.

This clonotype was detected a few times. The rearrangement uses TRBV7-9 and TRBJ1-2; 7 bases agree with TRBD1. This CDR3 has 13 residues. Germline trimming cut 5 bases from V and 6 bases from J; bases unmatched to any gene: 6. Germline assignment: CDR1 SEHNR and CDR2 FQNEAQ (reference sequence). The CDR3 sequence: CASSPQTGNGYTF. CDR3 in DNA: TGTGCCAGCAGCCCGCAGACAGGGAATGGCTACACCTTC.

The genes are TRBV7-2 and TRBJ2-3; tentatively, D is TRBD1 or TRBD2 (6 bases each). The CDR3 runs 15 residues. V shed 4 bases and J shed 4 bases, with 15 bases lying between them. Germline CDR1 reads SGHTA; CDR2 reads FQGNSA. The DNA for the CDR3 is TGTGCCAGCAGCTGGGGGGCTCCGCGACCAGATACGCAGTATTTT. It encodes CASSWGAPRPDTQYF.

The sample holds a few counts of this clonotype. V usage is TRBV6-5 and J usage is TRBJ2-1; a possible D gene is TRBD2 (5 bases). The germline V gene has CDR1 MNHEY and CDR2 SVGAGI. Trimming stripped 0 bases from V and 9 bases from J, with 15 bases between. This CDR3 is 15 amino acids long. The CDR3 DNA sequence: TGTGCCAGCAGTTACTCACCGGGGTCACTGGGTGAGCAGTTCTTC. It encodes CASSYSPGSLGEQFF.

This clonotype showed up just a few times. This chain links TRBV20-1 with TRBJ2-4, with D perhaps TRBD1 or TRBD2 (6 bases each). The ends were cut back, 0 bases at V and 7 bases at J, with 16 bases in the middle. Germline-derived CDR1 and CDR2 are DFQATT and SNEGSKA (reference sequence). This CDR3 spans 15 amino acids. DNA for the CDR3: TGCAGTGCTAGAGATGGCGGCCCGGGGGCGAACATTCAGTACTTC. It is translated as CSARDGGPGANIQYF.